One and the same sample provided the 12 T cell receptor beta chains below, sequenced in a study of siplizumab effects on memory and regulatory T cells. The table came from immunoSEQ multiplex PCR; TCRdb's copy has only in-frame clones and leaves some out. This sample yields some 110,000 clones, of which approximately 94% are seen a single time; roughly 1.5% belongs to the top ten. The sample comprised non-Treg CD4+ T cells sorted from blood. The receptors shown here come from a human donor in good health.

This clone has just one count. The gene calls are TRBV7-8 and TRBJ2-1, with TRBD2 matching over 14 bases. J lost 1 base, V lost 6 bases, and 11 bases had no gene match. This CDR3 is 19 amino acids long. The germline V gene has CDR1 SGHVS and CDR2 FQNEAQ. The CDR3 DNA reads TGTGCCAGCAGGCAAACTAGACTAGCGGGAGGGCCGTCCTACAATGAGCAGTTCTTC. Protein product: CASRQTRLAGGPSYNEQFF.

The chain recombines TRBV6-5 with TRBJ2-5; perhaps TRBD2 as D (6 bases). The J call may be wrong; the DNA end is better matched by TRBJ2-7. Germline values: CDR1 MNHEY, CDR2 SVGAGI. CDR3 length: 14 amino acids. Written as DNA, the CDR3 is TGTGCCAGCAGTTTGCCAGGGAGGTCCTACGAGCAGTACTTC. It encodes CASSLPGRSYEQYF.

The chain carries TRBV5-6 and TRBJ2-7; TRBD2 matches at 8 bases. The CDR3 is 15 amino acids. The trim removed 4 bases at V and 8 bases at J, leaving 14 bases unmatched. Looked up from germline, CDR1 is SGHDT and CDR2 is YYEEEE. For the CDR3, the DNA is TGTGCCAGCAGCCGAGCGGGAGCCACCCGGGGTCAGCAGTACTTC. Translating gives CASSRAGATRGQQYF.

The genes are TRBV7-8 and TRBJ1-5; D perhaps matches TRBD1 (6 bases). There are 13 residues in the CDR3. Trimming pared 5 bases from V and 4 bases from J, leaving 9 bases between. Germline CDR1 and CDR2: SGHVS and FQNEAQ. CDR3 in amino acids: CASSPDRNQPQHF. The CDR3 DNA sequence: TGTGCCAGCAGCCCGGACAGAAATCAGCCCCAGCATTTT.

This chain connects TRBV30 to TRBJ1-3, with 10 bases aligning to TRBD1. V shed 6 bases and J 0 bases; nucleotides not matched to a gene: 14. The CDR3 is 18 residues long. Germline-derived CDR1 and CDR2 are GTSNPN and SVGIG (reference sequence). CDR3 sequence reads: CACKTPGTGVYSGNTIYF. CDR3 nucleotides: TGTGCCTGTAAAACCCCCGGGACAGGGGTTTACTCTGGAAACACCATATATTTT.

The chain recombines TRBV7-2 with TRBJ1-1, with D hard to call. The V gene's germline CDR1 is SGHTA and CDR2 FQGNSA. Deletions cut 0 bases from V and 6 bases from J, with 11 bases between. The CDR3 has 14 amino acids. This chain's CDR3 is CASSLAVTLPEAFF. The DNA of the CDR3 is TGTGCCAGCAGCTTAGCGGTCACACTTCCTGAAGCTTTCTTT.

The V gene is TRBV9, the J gene TRBJ2-7; 7 positions agree with TRBD1. This CDR3 has 14 amino acids. Trimming at V came to 4 bases and at J to 2 bases, leaving 6 bases not matched to a gene. Germline V gives CDR1 SGDLS, CDR2 YYNGEE. This chain's CDR3 is CASSPRQGTYEQYF. CDR3 DNA: TGTGCCAGCAGCCCTCGACAGGGAACCTACGAGCAGTACTTC.

The chain links TRBV7-9 to TRBJ1-1; perhaps TRBD1 as D (6 bases). V lost 1 base and J lost 0, with 9 bases in between. This CDR3 has 15 amino acids. Per the germline V gene, CDR1 is SEHNR and CDR2 is FQNEAQ (reference sequence). The CDR3 reads CASSLGDRLNTEAFF. CDR3 bases: TGTGCCAGCAGCTTAGGAGACAGGTTGAACACTGAAGCTTTCTTT.

The V and J genes are TRBV9 and TRBJ1-4, with D perhaps TRBD1 (5 bases). Trimming cost V 4 bases and J 4 bases, with 17 bases left between them. Germline lookup yields CDR1 SGDLS and CDR2 YYNGEE. CDR3 length: 16 amino acids. The CDR3 sequence: CASSPRWGSYNEKLFF. The CDR3 DNA sequence: TGTGCCAGCAGCCCCCGGTGGGGCAGCTATAATGAAAAACTGTTTTTT.

The chain links TRBV6-5 to TRBJ2-3, with D unclear. From germline, CDR1 is MNHEY and CDR2 SVGAGI. This CDR3 spans 15 amino acids. V lost 4 bases and J lost 0, with 11 bases in between. In nucleotides, the CDR3 is TGTGCCAGCAGTTGGCTACGTGGGAGCACAGATACGCAGTATTTT. Its translation: CASSWLRGSTDTQYF.

The V and J genes are TRBV27 and TRBJ2-7; no clear D gene. The CDR3 is made up of 15 amino acids. With 6 bases removed from V and 0 bases from J, the gap between germline ends came to 15 bases. Germline V lookup: CDR1 MNHEY, CDR2 SMNVEV (reference sequence). CDR3 DNA: TGTGCCAGCAGCCCTCTAGGGCAGAGCTCCTACGAGCAGTACTTC. Encoded protein: CASSPLGQSSYEQYF.

The chain links TRBV5-6 to TRBJ2-5, with D unclear. This CDR3 region has 12 residues. Germline lookup yields CDR1 SGHDT and CDR2 YYEEEE. The V gene lost 0 bases and the J gene lost 5 bases, with 5 bases spanning the gap. CDR3: CASSLAPETQYF. The CDR3 DNA reads as TGTGCCAGCAGCTTGGCCCCGGAGACCCAGTACTTC.